This T cell receptor beta chain was found in a study of cytotoxic CD8 clonotypes in ibrutinib-treated CLL (dated by TCRdb to about 2021). About the study as a whole: In this cohort, approximately 15 patients were treatment-naive and roughly ten were relapsed/refractory, while approximately 18 had unmutated IGHV. Responses were partial in around 25 patients and complete in 2; after median approximately 67 months follow-up, some 15 stayed in remission and approximately 12 progressed. The response samples were drawn at a median of approximately twelve months into treatment, with a range of about 6 to 36 months. On average, each sample had hundreds of thousands of productive templates and around 100,000 productive rearrangements. Longitudinal samples were obtainable from about 30% of the roughly 90 participants in the trial. Cryopreserved peripheral blood mononuclear cells were obtained prior to treatment, at the time of response, and at either disease progression or sustained remission. All remission and progressive disease samples were collected while patients were still receiving ibrutinib. The full study reports these points: Baseline clonality was found to be higher than that of age-matched healthy donors and was strongly correlated with circulating CD8+ T-cell counts. Sustained-remission and progressing patients did not have matched sampling times, and lymph node repertoires were not examined. At ibrutinib response clonality went up, during sustained remission it held steady, and at progression it dropped back toward baseline. Public clonotypes were rare and either shrank or stayed stable during treatment, and the rise in clonality at ibrutinib response reflected expansion of private clonotypes.

The germline V gene yields MGHDK for CDR1 and SYGVNS for CDR2. The trim is 6 bases for V and 8 bases for J, with a gap of 11 bases between the germline ends. Spanning cysteine to phenylalanine, the CDR3 consists of 11 amino acids. The CDR3 DNA has 33 bases and is translated from base 1. Each clonotype received, on average, 10x coverage in deep resolution sequencing performed on a MiSeq, where the target depth lay between 1 in 1 million and 1 in 200,000 T cells. The immunoSEQ hsTCRB Kit was used to generate TCR beta libraries. The paper's processing steps were these. The data were analyzed with ImmunoSEQ Analyzer and ImmunoSEQ Data Assistant, and V, D and J gene assignments followed IMGT definitions. Clonality was computed as one minus normalized Shannon entropy of productive rearrangement frequencies, ranging from 0 to 1. Only overrepresented clonotypes making up at least 0.05% of the repertoire of each patient were included in the public clonotype analysis. Approximately 12 repertoires from age-matched healthy donors, obtained from immuneACCESS, served as clonality controls. TCRdb obtained this table from immuneACCESS and retained in-frame rearrangements with V and J assigned. These tables miss some clones; where compared with another copy, unresolved V genes account for less than half of the shortfall, and the remainder is unexplained. From that table come the V and J calls and clone size; the DNA was used to work out D and trimming. The sample table records some 200,000 clones; around 75% of these occur just once. The ten largest account for about 6.4% of the sample.

Concerning this clone: The specificity of this receptor is unknown. No much larger clonotype is one base removed from it; base qualities were not supplied.

The time point label, read with the paper, signifies: about 11 months on ibrutinib. For TCR beta library preparation, roughly 1.8 micrograms of genomic DNA was extracted from cryopreserved PBMCs. High-throughput TCR beta sequencing was performed on longitudinal blood samples from CLL patients receiving ibrutinib monotherapy. The patients took part in an open-label, single-center phase 2 trial of ibrutinib monotherapy. This TCR was sampled from a human donor with chronic lymphocytic leukemia. Recombination joined TRBV25-1 with TRBJ2-7; the best D guess is TRBD1, with 6 bases matching. This sample comprised PBMCs, obtained after 12 months of ibrutinib treatment. The CDR3 protein is CASRGDTKQYF. The bases are TGTGCCAGCAGAGGGGACACCAAGCAGTACTTC.